The clone carrying this TCR beta chain appeared many times. The authors obtained over 160 million TCR-beta sequences from 15-18 subjects per sequencing run. TCRdb independently ran MiXCR on the 5' RACE reads; one entry per CDR3 protein. The repertoire includes 95,000 to 150,000 distinct CDR3 sequences, 3% to 3.5% of them detected once, and 1.3% sits in the top ten. These data are taken from a study of neurological immune-mediated disorders. V lost 6 bases and J lost 5, with 15 bases in between. Germline lookup yields CDR1 SGHRS and CDR2 YFSETQ. There are 13 residues in the CDR3. The receptor comes from a young woman with multiple sclerosis. The V and J genes are TRBV5-1 and TRBJ2-7, with a tentative D call TRBD2 (6 bases). The sample was PBMCs. The CDR3: CASTTGVAHEQYF. CDR3 nucleotide sequence: TGCGCCAGCACCACGGGGGTGGCCCACGAGCAGTACTTC.